These T cell receptor beta chains were read from a single sample in a study of CD8+CD57+ T cells in acquired aplastic anemia. TCRdb ran MiXCR on the reads and lists one entry per CDR3 protein. The data contain 90,000 to 130,000 distinct CDR3 sequences, 40% to 65% of them singletons. Sequences were obtained from sorted CD4+, CD8+, or CD8+CD57+ T cells (not recorded which) from PBMCs. These receptors all stem from a human donor in good health, serving as a control. Each CDR3 is given with its conserved first and last residue. The D gene is left open where the match is weak. Clone size is shown for a subset of rows, as once, few, many or a class of expanded clone.

>TRBD1|.|TRBJ2-3|TRBV5-1
CASSLGRQGGYTDTQYF
TGCGCCAGCAGCTTGGGCAGACAGGGGGGTTACACAGATACGCAGTATTTT
>.|.|TRBJ1-1|TRBV7-9
CASSFYICRAGNTEAFF
.
>TRBD2|.|TRBJ2-1|TRBV9
CASSVDGTSENNEQFF
TGTGCCAGCAGCGTAGACGGGACTAGCGAAAACAATGAGCAGTTCTTC
>TRBD1|few|TRBJ1-5|TRBV24-1
CATSDALLEGAGQPQHF
TGTGCCACCAGTGACGCTCTACTCGAGGGGGCGGGTCAGCCCCAGCATTTT
>TRBD1|.|TRBJ1-2|TRBV19
CASRPRGQGDGYTF
TGTGCCAGTCGACCGAGGGGACAGGGGGACGGCTACACCTTT
>.|many|TRBJ1-1|TRBV25-1
CAAGVGAMNTEAFF
TGTGCCGCAGGTGTAGGGGCGATGAACACTGAAGCTTTCTTT
>TRBD2|.|TRBJ2-5|TRBV27
CASSHIAGETQYF
TGTGCCAGCAGTCATATAGCGGGGGAGACCCAGTACTTC
>TRBD1|many|TRBJ2-5|TRBV6-1
CASSPFGTERETQYF
TGTGCCAGCAGTCCCTTTGGGACAGAAAGGGAGACCCAGTACTTC
>.|.|TRBJ1-2|TRBV25-1
CASSDGSYYGYTF
TGTGCCAGCAGTGATGGGAGTTACTATGGCTACACCTTC
>TRBD1|many|TRBJ1-1|TRBV11-2
CASSRGQGPEAFF
TGTGCCAGCAGCCGGGGACAGGGCCCTGAAGCTTTCTTT
>TRBD2|few|TRBJ2-5|TRBV15
CATSRLGTSGAETQYF
TGTGCCACCAGCAGACTAGGGACTAGCGGGGCGGAGACCCAGTACTTC
>.|many|TRBJ1-3|TRBV7-9
CASSLVTGFSGNTIYF
TGTGCCAGCAGCTTAGTCACGGGGTTCTCTGGAAACACCATATATTTT
>TRBD1|.|TRBJ1-5|TRBV19
CASSPGQGYQPQHF
TGTGCCAGTAGTCCCGGACAGGGATATCAGCCCCAGCATTTT
>TRBD1|.|TRBJ1-2|TRBV29-1
CSVEVSGGYGYTF
TGCAGCGTTGAAGTCTCAGGGGGCTATGGCTACACCTTC
>.|many|TRBJ1-5|TRBV27
CASSPTTNNQPQHF
TGTGCCAGCAGCCCGACAACGAACAATCAGCCCCAGCATTTT
>.|few|TRBJ1-2|TRBV9
CASSVVQPGNYGYTF
TGTGCCAGCAGCGTTGTGCAGCCAGGAAACTATGGCTACACCTTC
>.|once|TRBJ2-7|TRBV2
CASSVGWRASYEQYF
TGTGCCAGCAGTGTAGGCTGGAGGGCCTCCTACGAGCAGTACTTC
>.|many|TRBJ1-1|TRBV9
CASSVDWNTEAFF
TGTGCCAGCAGCGTAGACTGGAACACTGAAGCTTTCTTT
>TRBD1|.|TRBJ2-3|TRBV11-2
CASSAWDRGSYTQYF
TGTGCCAGCAGCGCCTGGGACAGGGGTTCGTATACGCAGTATTTT
>.|.|TRBJ2-7|TRBV2
CASSEGDLEYEQYF
TGTGCCAGCAGTGAAGGGGACTTGGAATACGAGCAGTACTTC
>.|many|TRBJ1-5|TRBV4-2
CASSLGGGAQPQHF
TGTGCCAGCAGCCTGGGGGGCGGGGCCCAGCCCCAGCATTTT
>TRBD1|many|TRBJ2-5|TRBV14
CASSPYRGQQETQYF
TGTGCCAGCAGCCCCTACAGGGGTCAGCAAGAGACCCAGTACTTC
>.|many|TRBJ2-7|TRBV12-5
CASGLVGRDYEQYF
TGTGCTAGTGGTTTGGTTGGCAGGGACTACGAGCAGTACTTC
>.|many|TRBJ1-5|TRBV27
CASSRDSNQPQHF
TGTGCCAGCAGCCGGGATAGCAATCAGCCCCAGCATTTT
>.|.|TRBJ1-1|TRBV20-1
CSARDQSSAYEAFF
TGCAGTGCTAGAGATCAGAGCAGCGCCTATGAAGCTTTCTTT
>.|many|TRBJ1-1|TRBV5-8
CASSLGSGHMNTEAFF
TGTGCCAGCAGCCTAGGCTCGGGACACATGAACACTGAAGCTTTCTTT